These 25 T cell receptor beta chains share one sample of origin, sequenced in a study of PD-1 blockade in mismatch repair-deficient tumors. TCRdb keeps only in-frame clones here, not all; method: immunoSEQ multiplex PCR. The sample lists tens of thousands of clones, 88% occurring once. The sequencing here drew on peripheral blood, taken 52 weeks after starting pembrolizumab. The receptors shown here come from an adult with mismatch repair-deficient cancer.

The V and J genes are TRBV18 and TRBJ1-2; possibly TRBD1 for D (5 bases). Looked up from germline, CDR1 is KGHSH and CDR2 is LQKENI. Trimming cost V 3 bases and J 6 bases, with 17 bases left between them. There are 15 residues in the CDR3. This CDR3 reads CASSPVRDPGDGYTF. Here the CDR3 DNA reads TGTGCCAGCTCACCGGTCCGGGACCCGGGGGATGGCTACACCTTC.

The chain uses TRBV7-9 and TRBJ2-2, with 7 positions matching TRBD1. Germline loops: CDR1 SEHNR, CDR2 FQNEAQ (reference sequence). The trim removed 2 bases at V and 7 bases at J, leaving 10 bases unmatched. This CDR3 is 16 amino acids long. CDR3 amino acids: CASSLRVKGADGELFF. The CDR3 bases are TGTGCCAGCAGCTTAAGGGTGAAGGGGGCGGACGGGGAGCTGTTTTTT.

The chain has TRBV29-1 and TRBJ1-2, with 9 bases that match TRBD1. Looked up from germline, CDR1 is SQVTM and CDR2 is ANQGSEA. J lost 3 bases, V lost 3 bases, and 8 bases had no gene match. The CDR3 sequence is 15 residues long. CDR3 region: CSVEGQGTSDYGYTF. In nucleotides, the CDR3 is TGCAGCGTTGAGGGACAGGGAACCTCTGACTATGGCTACACCTTC.

The chain recombines TRBV27 with TRBJ2-1; 10 bases match TRBD2. The CDR3 contains 13 residues. CDR1 is MNHEY, CDR2 SMNVEV, per germline (reference sequence). V was clipped by 3 bases and J by 15 bases; unmatched bases: 8. The CDR3 DNA follows: TGTGCCAGCAGTTTTACTAGCGGGAATTTAAGGTTCTTC. Protein: CASSFTSGNLRFF.

This clone is a singleton in its sample. The chain carries TRBV19 and TRBJ2-7; D remains ambiguous. V lost 3 bases and J 1 base, leaving 10 bases between the germline ends. Germline CDR1 LNHDA, CDR2 SQIVND (reference sequence). The CDR3 contains 14 residues. The CDR3 here is CASSMGIGSYEQYF. In DNA, the CDR3 is TGTGCCAGTAGTATGGGGATCGGTTCCTACGAGCAGTACTTC. Supplemented by reference TRBV19 and TRBJ2-7, the full variable domain reads DGGITQSPKYLFRKEGQNVTLSCEQNLNHDAMYWYRQDPGQGLRLIYYSQIVNDFQKGDIAEGYSVSREKKESFPLTVTSAQKNPTAFYLCASSMGIGSYEQYFGPGTRLTVT.

This chain links TRBV7-9 with TRBJ2-3; D gene ambiguous. The CDR3 totals 12 residues. Germline-derived CDR1 and CDR2 are SEHNR and FQNEAQ (reference sequence). Trimming removed 4 bases at V and 5 bases at J, with 7 bases between. This CDR3 reads CASSSDLDTQYF. The CDR3 nucleotides are TGTGCCAGCAGCTCGGACCTAGATACGCAGTATTTT.

The V call is TRBV7-9, the J call TRBJ1-4; D may be TRBD1 (5 bases). CDR1 and CDR2 (germline): SEHNR, FQNEAQ (reference sequence). The V end was cut by 5 bases, the J end by 11 bases, with 21 bases between. The CDR3 length is 15 residues. The CDR3 nucleotides are TGTGCCAGCAGCATACCACAGGAATCCCACGGGAAACTGTTTTTT. This translates into CASSIPQESHGKLFF.

The chain is built from TRBV28 and TRBJ2-7; TRBD1 agrees at 7 bases. The V and J ends lost 8 bases and 0 bases, in that order; junction bases with no gene match: 4. CDR1 and CDR2 from the germline V gene are MDHEN and SYDVKM. This CDR3 is 13 amino acids long. DNA of the CDR3: TGTGCCAGCGGGCACAGGGGCTCCTACGAGCAGTACTTC. Translating gives CASGHRGSYEQYF.

The chain is built from TRBV19 and TRBJ1-5; perhaps TRBD1 as D (5 bases). CDR1 and CDR2 from the germline V gene are LNHDA and SQIVND (reference sequence). CDR3 length equals 15 residues. V gave up 1 base and J gave up 4 bases, with 11 bases separating them. This CDR3 is CASSIANRRNQPQHF. For the CDR3, the DNA is TGTGCCAGTAGTATAGCGAACAGGAGGAATCAGCCCCAGCATTTT.

This chain uses TRBV7-9 with TRBJ2-1, with 9 bases matching TRBD1. V dropped 4 bases and J dropped 2; count of bases not matched to a gene: 9. The CDR3 totals 17 residues. The germline V gene encodes CDR1 SEHNR and CDR2 FQNEAQ (reference sequence). CDR3 DNA sequence: TGTGCCAGCAGCTCCCAAGGCCGGGACAGGGCCTACAATGAGCAGTTCTTC. Translated, it gives CASSSQGRDRAYNEQFF.

The J gene is TRBJ2-7, the V gene TRBV16; a weak D match, TRBD2 (7 bases). V was shortened by 2 bases and J by 6 bases, with 11 bases between the two germline ends. CDR3 size: 13 residues. Per germline, CDR1 KGHSY and CDR2 FQNENV. Written as DNA, the CDR3 is TGTGCCAGCAGCCAAACGAGGGGGGGCGAGCAGTACTTC. Translating gives CASSQTRGGEQYF.

The CDR3 is CASSVVSGSYNEQFF. The CDR3 DNA sequence: TGTGCCAGCAGCGTAGTGAGCGGATCCTACAATGAGCAGTTCTTC. The gene calls are TRBV9 and TRBJ2-1; tentative D call: TRBD2 (5 bases). This CDR3 contains 15 residues. The V end lost 0 bases, the J end lost 1 base, and 8 bases lay between the germline ends. Germline V gene lookup returns CDR1 SGDLS and CDR2 YYNGEE.

The rearrangement links TRBV27 to TRBJ2-7; 9 nucleotides align to TRBD2. The trim removed 4 bases at V and 6 bases at J, leaving 7 bases unmatched. This CDR3 spans 14 amino acids. From germline, CDR1 is MNHEY and CDR2 SMNVEV (reference sequence). The CDR3 bases are TGTGCCAGCAGTTCGGGACTAGCTGTTCGCGAGCAGTACTTC. It yields the protein CASSSGLAVREQYF.

Comment on this clone: One base separates it from a far larger clone, so it is likely a read error. The V call is TRBV5-1, the J call TRBJ1-4; D not resolved. The CDR3 is 13 amino acids. Trimming shortened V by 2 bases and J by 8 bases, and 10 bases separated the two germline ends. Germline V gives CDR1 SGHRS, CDR2 YFSETQ. CDR3 amino acids: CASSLVPDEKLFF. Here the CDR3 DNA reads TGCGCCAGCAGCTTAGTGCCAGACGAAAAACTGTTTTTT.

The chain employs TRBV7-6 and TRBJ2-7; 11 bases line up with TRBD1. J was trimmed by 1 base and V by 7 bases; bases with no gene match: 9. This CDR3 spans 16 amino acids. Germline-derived CDR1 and CDR2 are SGHVS and FNYEAQ. The CDR3 DNA sequence: TGTGCCAGCACCCCCAGAGGGGACAGGGGGTCCTACGAGCAGTACTTC. Translating it yields CASTPRGDRGSYEQYF. Based on the CDR3 plus reference TRBV7-6 and TRBJ2-7, the full variable domain is GAGVSQSPRYKVTKRGQDVALRCDPISGHVSLYWYRQALGQGPEFLTYFNYEAQQDKSGLPNDRFSAERPEGSISTLTIQRTEQRDSAMYRCASTPRGDRGSYEQYFGPGTRLTVT.

Of note for this clone: This specimen includes other DNA sequences encoding the same CDR3. The genes are TRBV5-1 and TRBJ2-6; D remains ambiguous. CDR1 and CDR2 from the germline V gene are SGHRS and YFSETQ. The germline V and J ends were trimmed by 0 bases and 1 base, with 2 bases remaining between them. The CDR3 has 14 amino acids. In nucleotides, the CDR3 is TGCGCCAGCAGCTTGGCTTCTGGGGCCAACGTCCTGACTTTC. Amino acid sequence: CASSLASGANVLTF.

On this clone itself: One end of the junction is discordant with germline, which a read error may explain. J is TRBJ2-7 and V is TRBV10-3; D unclear. The germline CDR1 and CDR2 sequences are ENHRY and SYGVKD. This CDR3 is 13 amino acids long. In DNA form, the CDR3 reads TGTGCCAGCAGTGATATAGGGACCTACGAGCAGTACTTC. This gives the protein CASSDIGTYEQYF.

The chain employs TRBV6-6 and TRBJ1-1; D gene unclear. CDR1 and CDR2 (germline): MNHNY, SVGAGI (reference sequence). Trimming stripped 4 bases from V and 11 bases from J, with 11 bases between. This CDR3 contains 11 residues. The DNA of the CDR3 is TGTGCCAGCAGTTCCCACCTGAAGGCTTTCTTT. It codes for CASSSHLKAFF.

V and J are TRBV19 and TRBJ1-5; TRBD1 is a possible D gene (6 bases). CDR3 length: 14 amino acids. V dropped 5 bases and J dropped 2 bases, with 10 bases sitting between them. From germline, CDR1 is LNHDA and CDR2 SQIVND (reference sequence). The CDR3 sequence is CASSPRGGNQPQHF. CDR3 coding DNA: TGTGCCAGTAGTCCCAGGGGCGGCAATCAGCCCCAGCATTTT.

This chain uses TRBV28 with TRBJ2-5; D is ambiguous. Germline assignment: CDR1 MDHEN and CDR2 SYDVKM. The CDR3 is 15 residues long. Trimming shortened V by 1 base and J by 5 bases, and 14 bases separated the two germline ends. CDR3 DNA: TGTGCCAGCAGTTTATATAGCCTGACCCGCGAGACCCAGTACTTC. This encodes CASSLYSLTRETQYF.

This chain uses TRBV10-3 with TRBJ2-3, with 10 bases aligning to TRBD2. The CDR3 spans 16 residues. V dropped 10 bases and J dropped 0; count of bases not matched to a gene: 10. Germline lookup yields CDR1 ENHRY and CDR2 SYGVKD. CDR3 in DNA: TGTGCCAGCGGGACGGGACTAGCGCTTAGCACAGATACGCAGTATTTT. The encoded protein is CASGTGLALSTDTQYF.

The chain couples TRBV27 to TRBJ1-1; no clear D gene. Per the germline V gene, CDR1 is MNHEY and CDR2 is SMNVEV (reference sequence). The CDR3 extends over 13 amino acids. With 4 bases removed from V and 4 bases from J, the gap between germline ends came to 10 bases. CDR3 DNA: TGTGCCAGCAGTTCAGGCGGGAGCACTGAAGCTTTCTTT. It codes for CASSSGGSTEAFF.

The V and J genes are TRBV27 and TRBJ2-7, with TRBD2 matching 10 bases. The CDR3 totals 15 residues. In germline, CDR1 is MNHEY, CDR2 SMNVEV (reference sequence). V trimming: 5 bases; J trimming: 3 bases; junction bases outside the gene matches: 7. This CDR3 is CASSGAGLAIYEQYF. CDR3 in DNA: TGTGCCAGCAGTGGAGCGGGACTAGCGATCTACGAGCAGTACTTC.

V and J are TRBV6-1 and TRBJ1-3, with D hard to call. Germline V CDR1 and CDR2: MNHNS, SASEGT. V lost 4 bases to trimming and J lost 0 bases, with 10 bases between them. The CDR3 covers 15 residues. The CDR3 region is CASSGLGYSGNTIYF. The CDR3 DNA is TGTGCCAGCAGTGGGCTGGGATACTCTGGAAACACCATATATTTT.

This chain connects TRBV4-1 to TRBJ2-1, with 8 bases fitting TRBD2. The germline V gene has CDR1 MGHRA and CDR2 YSYEKL. The CDR3 totals 16 residues. V shed 3 bases and J 5 bases; nucleotides not matched to a gene: 9. The CDR3 is CASSHYGLAENNEQFF. CDR3 DNA sequence: TGCGCCAGCAGCCATTATGGACTAGCAGAAAACAATGAGCAGTTCTTC.